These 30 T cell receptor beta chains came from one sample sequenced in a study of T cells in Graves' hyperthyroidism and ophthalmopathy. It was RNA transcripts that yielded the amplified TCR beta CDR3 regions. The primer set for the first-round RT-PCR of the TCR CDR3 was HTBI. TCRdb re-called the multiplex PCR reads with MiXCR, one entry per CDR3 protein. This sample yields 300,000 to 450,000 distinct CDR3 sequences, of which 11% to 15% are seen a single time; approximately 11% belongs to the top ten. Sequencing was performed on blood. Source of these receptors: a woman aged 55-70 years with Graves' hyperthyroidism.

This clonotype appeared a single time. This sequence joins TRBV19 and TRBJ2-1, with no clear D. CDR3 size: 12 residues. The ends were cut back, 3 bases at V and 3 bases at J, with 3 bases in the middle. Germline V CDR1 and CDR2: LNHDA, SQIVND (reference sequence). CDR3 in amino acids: CASSMGYNEQFF. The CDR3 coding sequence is TGTGCCAGTAGTATGGGCTACAATGAGCAGTTCTTC.

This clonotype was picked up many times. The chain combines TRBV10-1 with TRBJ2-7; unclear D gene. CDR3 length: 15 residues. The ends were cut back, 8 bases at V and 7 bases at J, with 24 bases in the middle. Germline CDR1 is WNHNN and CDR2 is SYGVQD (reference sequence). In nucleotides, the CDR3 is TGCGCCAGCGGCCCCCAGAGACTTACTCTACGAGAGCAGTACTTC. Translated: CASGPQRLTLREQYF.

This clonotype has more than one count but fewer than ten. CDR3 nucleotides: TGTGCCAGTAGGCCCGGGACAGGGGTCAATCAGCCCCAGCATTTT. Its protein is CASRPGTGVNQPQHF. This chain links TRBV19 with TRBJ1-5; 10 positions match TRBD1. Trimming removed 6 bases from V and 3 bases from J; junction bases left unmatched: 5. Germline CDR1 and CDR2: LNHDA and SQIVND (reference sequence). CDR3 length: 15 residues.

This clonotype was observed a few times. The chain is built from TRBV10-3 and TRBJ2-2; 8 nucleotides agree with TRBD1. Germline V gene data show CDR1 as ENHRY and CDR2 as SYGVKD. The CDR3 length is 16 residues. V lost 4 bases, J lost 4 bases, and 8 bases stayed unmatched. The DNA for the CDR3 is TGTGCCATCAGTGGGAGAGGACAGGGTCCCACCGGGGAGCTGTTTTTT. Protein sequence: CAISGRGQGPTGELFF.

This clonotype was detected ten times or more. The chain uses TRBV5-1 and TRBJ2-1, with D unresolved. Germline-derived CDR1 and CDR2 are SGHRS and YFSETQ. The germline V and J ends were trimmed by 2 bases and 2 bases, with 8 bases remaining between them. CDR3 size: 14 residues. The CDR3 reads CASSFRQTYNEQFF. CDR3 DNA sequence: TGCGCCAGCAGCTTTCGCCAAACCTACAATGAGCAGTTCTTC.

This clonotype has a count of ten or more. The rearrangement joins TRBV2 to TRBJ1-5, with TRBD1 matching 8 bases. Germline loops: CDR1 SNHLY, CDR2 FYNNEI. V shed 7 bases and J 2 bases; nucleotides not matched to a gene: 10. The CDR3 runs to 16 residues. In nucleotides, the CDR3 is TGTGCCAGCAATTCAGCAGGGACAGGTGGCAATCAGCCCCAGCATTTT. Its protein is CASNSAGTGGNQPQHF.

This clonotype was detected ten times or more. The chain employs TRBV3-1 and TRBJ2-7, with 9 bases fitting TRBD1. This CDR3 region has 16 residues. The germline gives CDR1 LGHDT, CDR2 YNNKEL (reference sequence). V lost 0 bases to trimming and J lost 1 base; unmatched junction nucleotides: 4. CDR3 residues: CASSQDGTGRSYEQYF. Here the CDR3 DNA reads TGTGCCAGCAGCCAAGACGGGACAGGGAGGTCCTACGAGCAGTACTTC.

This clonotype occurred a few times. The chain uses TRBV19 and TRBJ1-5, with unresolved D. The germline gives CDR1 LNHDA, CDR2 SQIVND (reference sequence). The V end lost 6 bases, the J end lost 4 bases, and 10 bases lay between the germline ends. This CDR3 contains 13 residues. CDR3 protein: CASSYQRNQPQHF. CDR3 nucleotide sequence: TGTGCCAGTAGCTACCAGAGAAATCAGCCCCAGCATTTT.

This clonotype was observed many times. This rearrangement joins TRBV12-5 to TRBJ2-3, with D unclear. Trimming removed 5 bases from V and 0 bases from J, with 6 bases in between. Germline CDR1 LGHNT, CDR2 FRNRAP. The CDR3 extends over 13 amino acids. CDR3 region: CASGTPSTDTQYF. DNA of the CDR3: TGTGCTAGTGGTACACCTAGCACAGATACGCAGTATTTT.

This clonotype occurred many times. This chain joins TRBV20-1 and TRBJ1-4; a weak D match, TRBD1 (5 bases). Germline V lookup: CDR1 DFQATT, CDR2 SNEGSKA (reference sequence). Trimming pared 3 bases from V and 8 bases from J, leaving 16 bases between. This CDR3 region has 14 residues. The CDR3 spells CSARGGAGEEKLFF. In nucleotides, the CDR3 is TGCAGTGCTAGGGGTGGGGCAGGAGAAGAAAAACTGTTTTTT.

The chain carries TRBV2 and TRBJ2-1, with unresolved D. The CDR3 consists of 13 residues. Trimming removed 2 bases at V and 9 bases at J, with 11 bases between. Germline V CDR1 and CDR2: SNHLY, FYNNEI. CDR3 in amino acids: CASSESTGSEQFF. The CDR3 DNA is TGTGCCAGCAGTGAAAGTACGGGCAGTGAGCAGTTCTTC.

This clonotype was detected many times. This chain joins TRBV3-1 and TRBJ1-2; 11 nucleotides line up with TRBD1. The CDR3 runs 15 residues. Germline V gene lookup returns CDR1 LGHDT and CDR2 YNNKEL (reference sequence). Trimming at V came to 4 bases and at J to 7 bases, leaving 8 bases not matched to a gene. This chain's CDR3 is CASSRSDRGLTGYTF. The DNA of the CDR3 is TGTGCCAGCAGCCGATCGGACAGGGGGCTCACTGGCTACACCTTC.

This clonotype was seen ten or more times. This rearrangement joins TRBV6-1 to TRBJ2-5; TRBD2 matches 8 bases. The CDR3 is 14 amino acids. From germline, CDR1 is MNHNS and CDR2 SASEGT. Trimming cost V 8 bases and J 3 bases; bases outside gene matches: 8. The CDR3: CASQGLGLEETQYF. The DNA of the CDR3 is TGTGCCAGCCAGGGACTAGGGTTGGAAGAGACCCAGTACTTC.

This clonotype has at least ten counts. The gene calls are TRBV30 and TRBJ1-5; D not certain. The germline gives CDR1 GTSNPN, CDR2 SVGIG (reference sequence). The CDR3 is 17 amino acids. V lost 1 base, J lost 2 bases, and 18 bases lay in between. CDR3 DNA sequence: TGTGCCTGGAGTGCGACTCAACGGGGTAGGCGCAATCAGCCCCAGCATTTT. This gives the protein CAWSATQRGRRNQPQHF.

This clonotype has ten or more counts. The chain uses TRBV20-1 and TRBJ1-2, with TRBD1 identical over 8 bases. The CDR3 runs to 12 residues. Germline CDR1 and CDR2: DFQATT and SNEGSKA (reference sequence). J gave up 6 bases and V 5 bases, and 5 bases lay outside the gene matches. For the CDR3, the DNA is TGCAGTGCTCCGGACAGGGCCAATGGCTACACCTTC. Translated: CSAPDRANGYTF.

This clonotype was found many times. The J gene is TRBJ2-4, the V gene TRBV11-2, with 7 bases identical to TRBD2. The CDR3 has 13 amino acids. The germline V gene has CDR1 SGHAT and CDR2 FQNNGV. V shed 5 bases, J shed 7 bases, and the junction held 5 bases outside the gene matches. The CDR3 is CASSRWGGNIQYF. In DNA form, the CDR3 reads TGTGCCAGCAGCCGTTGGGGGGGGAACATTCAGTACTTC.

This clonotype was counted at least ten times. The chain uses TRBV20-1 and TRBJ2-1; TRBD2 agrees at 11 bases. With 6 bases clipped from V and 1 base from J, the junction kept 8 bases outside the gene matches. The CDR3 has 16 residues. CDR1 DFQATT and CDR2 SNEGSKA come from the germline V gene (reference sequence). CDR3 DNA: TGCAGTGCCCGAAGTAGCGGGAGGGCGTCCTACAATGAGCAGTTCTTC. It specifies CSARSSGRASYNEQFF.

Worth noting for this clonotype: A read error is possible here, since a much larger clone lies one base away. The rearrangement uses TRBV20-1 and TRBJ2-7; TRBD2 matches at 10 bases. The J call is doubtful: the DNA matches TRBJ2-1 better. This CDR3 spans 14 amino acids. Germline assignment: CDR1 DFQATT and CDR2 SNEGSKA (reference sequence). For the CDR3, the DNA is TGCAGTGCTAACCTAGCGGGGGCACACTACGAGCAGTTCTTC. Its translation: CSANLAGAHYEQFF.

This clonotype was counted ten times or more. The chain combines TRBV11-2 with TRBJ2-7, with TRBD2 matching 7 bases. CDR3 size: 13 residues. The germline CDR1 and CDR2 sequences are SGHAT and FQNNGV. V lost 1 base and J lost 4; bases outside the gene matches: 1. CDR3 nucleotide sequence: TGTGCCAGCAGCTTAGGACTAGCTTACGAGCAGTACTTC. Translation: CASSLGLAYEQYF. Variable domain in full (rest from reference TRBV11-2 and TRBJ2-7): EAGVAQSPRYKIIEKRQSVAFWCNPISGHATLYWYQQILGQGPKLLIQFQNNGVVDDSQLPKDRFSAERLKGVDSTLKIQPAKLEDSAVYLCASSLGLAYEQYFGPGTRLTVT.

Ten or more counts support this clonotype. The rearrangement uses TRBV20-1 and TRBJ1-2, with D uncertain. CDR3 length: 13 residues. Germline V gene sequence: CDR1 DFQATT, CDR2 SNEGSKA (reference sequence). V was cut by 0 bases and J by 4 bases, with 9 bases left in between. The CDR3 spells CSARDPDTYGYTF. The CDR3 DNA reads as TGCAGTGCTAGAGATCCGGATACCTATGGCTACACCTTC.

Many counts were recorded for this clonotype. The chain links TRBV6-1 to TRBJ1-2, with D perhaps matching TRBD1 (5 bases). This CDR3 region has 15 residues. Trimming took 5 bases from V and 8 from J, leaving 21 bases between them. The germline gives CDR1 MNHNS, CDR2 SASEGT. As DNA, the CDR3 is TGTGCCAGCAGTCTGTCAGGGCTCGTATTTCGAGGCTACACCTTC. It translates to CASSLSGLVFRGYTF.

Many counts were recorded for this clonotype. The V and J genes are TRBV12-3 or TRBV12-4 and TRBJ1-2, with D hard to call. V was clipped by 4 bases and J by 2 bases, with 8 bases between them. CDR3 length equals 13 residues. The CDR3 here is CASSSDTNYGYTF. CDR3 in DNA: TGTGCCAGCAGTTCCGACACCAACTATGGCTACACCTTC.

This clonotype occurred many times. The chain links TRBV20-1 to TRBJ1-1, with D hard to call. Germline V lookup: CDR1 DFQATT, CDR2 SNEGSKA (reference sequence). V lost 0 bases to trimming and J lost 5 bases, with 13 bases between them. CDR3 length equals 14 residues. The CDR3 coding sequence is TGCAGTGCTAGAGATCGGCGGGGATTGACTGAAGCTTTCTTT. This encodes CSARDRRGLTEAFF.

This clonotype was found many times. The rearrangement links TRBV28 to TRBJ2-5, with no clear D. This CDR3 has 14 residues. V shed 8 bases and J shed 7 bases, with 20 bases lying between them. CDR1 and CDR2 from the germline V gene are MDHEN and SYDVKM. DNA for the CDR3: TGTGCCAGCGTGGGCTCGGACGCCAAGAGGACCCAGTACTTC. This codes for CASVGSDAKRTQYF.

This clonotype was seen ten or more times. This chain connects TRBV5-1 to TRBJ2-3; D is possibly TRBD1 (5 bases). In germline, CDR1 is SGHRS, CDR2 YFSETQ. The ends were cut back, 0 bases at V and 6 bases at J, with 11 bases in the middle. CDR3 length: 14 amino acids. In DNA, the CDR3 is TGCGCCAGCAGCTTGGAGGGCAGGGCGGATACGCAGTATTTT. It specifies CASSLEGRADTQYF. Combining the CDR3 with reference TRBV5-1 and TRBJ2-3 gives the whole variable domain KAGVTQTPRYLIKTRGQQVTLSCSPISGHRSVSWYQQTPGQGLQFLFEYFSETQRNKGNFPGRFSGRQFSNSRSEMNVSTLELGDSALYLCASSLEGRADTQYFGPGTRLTVL.

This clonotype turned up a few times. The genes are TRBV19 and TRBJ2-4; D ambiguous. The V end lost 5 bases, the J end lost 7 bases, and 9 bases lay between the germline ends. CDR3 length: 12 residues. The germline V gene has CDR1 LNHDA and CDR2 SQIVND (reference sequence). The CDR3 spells CASSPTRNIQYF. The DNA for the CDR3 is TGTGCCAGTAGTCCGACCCGGAACATTCAGTACTTC. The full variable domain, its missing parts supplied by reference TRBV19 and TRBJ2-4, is DGGITQSPKYLFRKEGQNVTLSCEQNLNHDAMYWYRQDPGQGLRLIYYSQIVNDFQKGDIAEGYSVSREKKESFPLTVTSAQKNPTAFYLCASSPTRNIQYFGAGTRLSVL.

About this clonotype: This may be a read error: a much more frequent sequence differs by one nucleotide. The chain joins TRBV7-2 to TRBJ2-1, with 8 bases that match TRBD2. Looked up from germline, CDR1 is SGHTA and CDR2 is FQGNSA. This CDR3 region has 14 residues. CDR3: CASGFQGLDDEQFF. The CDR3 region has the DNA TGTGCCAGCGGCTTCCAGGGACTAGACGATGAGCAGTTCTTC. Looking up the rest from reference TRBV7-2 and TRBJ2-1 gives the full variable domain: GAGVSQSPSNKVTEKGKDVELRCDPISGHTALYWYRQSLGQGLEFLIYFQGNSAPDKSGLPSDRFSAERTGGSVSTLTIQRTQQEDSAVYLCASGFQGLDDEQFFGPGTRLTVL.

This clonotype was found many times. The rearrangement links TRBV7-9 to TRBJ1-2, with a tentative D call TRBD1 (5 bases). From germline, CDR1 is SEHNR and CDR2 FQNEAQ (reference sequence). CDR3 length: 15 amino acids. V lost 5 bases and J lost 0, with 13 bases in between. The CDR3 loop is CASSPRSGANYGYTF. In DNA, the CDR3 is TGTGCCAGCAGCCCTCGGTCGGGGGCTAACTATGGCTACACCTTC.

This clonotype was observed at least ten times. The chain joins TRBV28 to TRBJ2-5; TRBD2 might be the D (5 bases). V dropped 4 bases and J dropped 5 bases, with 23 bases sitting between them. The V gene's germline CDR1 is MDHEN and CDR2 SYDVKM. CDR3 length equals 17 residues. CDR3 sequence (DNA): TGTGCCAGCAGTTCCGCGTCGGGGTACGGGCACGAGGAGACCCAGTACTTC. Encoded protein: CASSSASGYGHEETQYF.

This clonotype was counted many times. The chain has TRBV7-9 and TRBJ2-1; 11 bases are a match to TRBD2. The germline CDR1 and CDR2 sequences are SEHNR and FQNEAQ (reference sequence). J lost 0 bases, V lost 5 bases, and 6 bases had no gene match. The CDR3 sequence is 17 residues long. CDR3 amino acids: CASSPRLAGFSYNEQFF. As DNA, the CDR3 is TGTGCCAGCAGCCCGCGACTAGCGGGATTCTCCTACAATGAGCAGTTCTTC.